Ten or more counts support the clone carrying this T cell receptor (beta chain). The antigen is not known. The data belong to a study of identical twins. TCRdb reprocessed the 5' RACE reads via MiXCR and lists one record per CDR3 protein. The table records hundreds of thousands of distinct CDR3 sequences, around a sixth of them present only once. The CDR3 contains 17 residues. Trimming took off 5 bases at V and 6 bases at J, with 24 bases between the two ends. Study-wide points: Not following the same donors, the study drew its conclusions from cross-sectional statistical analysis.

The sample was also reused in another study, on T cells expressing NK-cell markers. From that paper: Obtained from sorted CD3+CD56+NKG2C+, CD3+CD56+NKG2C- and CD3+CD56-NKG2C+ T cells were the TCR beta repertoires. The authors sequenced eight donors, of whom seven were HCMV-seropositive and one was seronegative.

The chain employs TRBV12-3 or TRBV12-4 and TRBJ2-3; tentatively, D is TRBD1 (9 bases). Sample: PBMCs. The sequence was collected from a woman aged 18-35 years in good health. CDR3 sequence: CASSRSTGGLVLDTQYF. The CDR3 bases are TGTGCCAGCAGTCGATCGACAGGGGGACTAGTATTGGATACGCAGTATTTT.